One and the same sample provided the 28 T cell receptor beta chains below, sequenced in a study of blood T cell repertoires in COVID-19. TCRdb's copy holds only in-frame clones and misses some; the assay was immunoSEQ multiplex PCR. This sample carries about 220,000 clones, around 88% of them seen once, and the ten largest clones take about 15%. The material sequenced was PBMCs or T cells enriched from blood (not recorded which). Receptor source: a woman between 45 and 65 years old with acute COVID-19.

V is TRBV6-1 and J is TRBJ1-2; D may be TRBD1 (5 bases). The CDR3 is made up of 14 amino acids. V was trimmed by 3 bases and J by 4 bases, leaving 12 bases between them. Germline V CDR1 and CDR2: MNHNS, SASEGT. The DNA of the CDR3 is TGTGCCAGCAGTGACACAGGTTTCTCCTATGGCTACACCTTC. Protein: CASSDTGFSYGYTF.

The chain employs TRBV5-1 and TRBJ2-7; D perhaps matches TRBD1 (6 bases). Germline-derived CDR1 and CDR2 are SGHRS and YFSETQ. The CDR3 is 15 residues long. Between the trimmed V and J ends, which lost 4 bases and 2 bases, there was a span of 16 bases. The DNA for the CDR3 is TGCGCCAGCAGCACCCTCCGGGACAAGGCCTACGAGCAGTACTTC. Amino acids: CASSTLRDKAYEQYF.

CDR3 coding DNA: TGTGCCAGCAGTGGATGGGACAGGGTAAACACTGAAGCTTTCTTT. This gives the protein CASSGWDRVNTEAFF. The rearrangement links TRBV2 to TRBJ1-1; 9 bases map to TRBD1. Looked up from germline, CDR1 is SNHLY and CDR2 is FYNNEI. The junction had 5 bases not matched to a gene; V was cut back by 4 bases and J by 2 bases. The length of the CDR3 is 15 residues.

J is TRBJ2-2 and V is TRBV6-4; 10 bases line up with TRBD2. Trimming took 6 bases from V and 4 from J; bases not matched to a gene: 11. Germline assignment: CDR1 MRHNA and CDR2 SNTAGT. The CDR3 consists of 17 residues. The CDR3 coding sequence is TGTGCCAGCAGCCCCCAGGGGATAGCGGGAGGCACCGGGGAGCTGTTTTTT. Its protein is CASSPQGIAGGTGELFF.

The V and J genes are TRBV7-9 and TRBJ1-4, with 9 bases aligning to TRBD1. Germline V lookup: CDR1 SEHNR, CDR2 FQNEAQ (reference sequence). The CDR3 is made up of 15 amino acids. V trimming: 4 bases; J trimming: 3 bases; junction bases outside the gene matches: 3. Here the CDR3 DNA reads TGTGCCAGCAGCTCTGGGACAGGGTCTAATGAAAAACTGTTTTTT. This gives the protein CASSSGTGSNEKLFF.

J is TRBJ2-1 and V is TRBV11-2; 10 bases map to TRBD1. This CDR3 comprises 15 residues. The V gene's germline CDR1 is SGHAT and CDR2 FQNNGV. V lost 4 bases, J lost 8 bases, and 8 bases stayed unmatched. The CDR3 loop is CASSWTDGTGDEQFF. The CDR3 DNA is TGTGCCAGCAGCTGGACCGACGGGACAGGGGATGAGCAGTTCTTC.

This chain connects TRBV28 to TRBJ1-4; D may be TRBD1 (5 bases). V dropped 5 bases and J dropped 15 bases, with 16 bases sitting between them. This CDR3 comprises 12 residues. Germline V gives CDR1 MDHEN, CDR2 SYDVKM. Written as DNA, the CDR3 is TGTGCCAGCAGTCTTACCCTCGGGGGGGTGTTTTTT. This codes for CASSLTLGGVFF.

The chain joins TRBV19 to TRBJ1-5; 11 positions agree with TRBD1. From germline, CDR1 is LNHDA and CDR2 SQIVND (reference sequence). The CDR3 covers 15 residues. The junction had 2 bases not matched to a gene; V was cut back by 5 bases and J by 2 bases. Here the CDR3 reads CASSWGQGGNQPQHF. The CDR3 DNA sequence: TGTGCCAGTAGTTGGGGACAGGGGGGCAATCAGCCCCAGCATTTT.

V and J are TRBV2 and TRBJ1-1; D unresolved. Germline CDR1 and CDR2: SNHLY and FYNNEI. V was pared by 1 base and J by 0 bases, with 9 bases between. CDR3 length: 15 residues. The CDR3 reads CASSEGNSMNTEAFF. CDR3 nucleotide sequence: TGTGCCAGCAGTGAAGGAAACTCAATGAACACTGAAGCTTTCTTT.

Here the CDR3 DNA reads TGCAGCGTTTTGACAGGGGAGGTCACTGAAGCTTTCTTT. Translation gives CSVLTGEVTEAFF. The V and J genes are TRBV29-1 and TRBJ1-1, with 8 bases lining up with TRBD1. The CDR3 has 13 amino acids. Trimming at V came to 5 bases and at J to 4 bases, leaving 6 bases not matched to a gene. Germline V gene lookup returns CDR1 SQVTM and CDR2 ANQGSEA.

The rearrangement uses TRBV27 and TRBJ2-2; 14 nucleotides agree with TRBD2. In germline, CDR1 is MNHEY, CDR2 SMNVEV (reference sequence). V lost 3 bases and J lost 7; bases outside the gene matches: 7. The CDR3 extends over 17 amino acids. The DNA of the CDR3 is TGTGCCAGCAGTTTCCGACTAGCGGGAGGGCCTGGCGGGGAGCTGTTTTTT. Amino acids: CASSFRLAGGPGGELFF.

The J gene is TRBJ2-2, the V gene TRBV9; D remains unclear. The CDR3 spans 13 residues. In germline, CDR1 is SGDLS, CDR2 YYNGEE. Trimming stripped 0 bases from V and 7 bases from J, with 7 bases between. This CDR3 is CASSVGSIGELFF. CDR3 DNA: TGTGCCAGCAGCGTAGGCTCTATCGGGGAGCTGTTTTTT. Together with reference TRBV9 and TRBJ2-2, the CDR3 gives the full variable domain: DSGVTQTPKHLITATGQRVTLRCSPRSGDLSVYWYQQSLDQGLQFLIQYYNGEERAKGNILERFSAQQFPDLHSELNLSSLELGDSALYFCASSVGSIGELFFGEGSRLTVL.

This clone appeared many times. CDR3 amino acids: CASKPRQGAAFF. The CDR3 DNA is TGCGCCAGCAAACCGAGACAGGGGGCAGCTTTCTTT. This chain uses TRBV10-1 with TRBJ1-1, with 10 bases lining up with TRBD1. This CDR3 contains 12 residues. In germline, CDR1 is WNHNN, CDR2 SYGVQD (reference sequence). Unmatched junction bases numbered 6, after V lost 7 bases and J lost 10 bases.

J is TRBJ2-1 and V is TRBV7-7; 9 bases fit TRBD2. The CDR3 is 18 amino acids. V was pared by 5 bases and J by 4 bases, with 15 bases of the junction left unmatched. Germline-derived CDR1 and CDR2 are SSHAT and FNYEAQ (reference sequence). DNA of the CDR3: TGTGCCAGCAGCCCAGGCTCGGCGGGAGGGGGGACTTACAATGAGCAGTTCTTC. Encoded protein: CASSPGSAGGGTYNEQFF.

About this clone itself: Other nucleotide sequences from this sample produce the same CDR3. This rearrangement joins TRBV9 to TRBJ1-3, with 7 positions matching TRBD1. Germline CDR1 is SGDLS and CDR2 is YYNGEE. With 0 bases clipped from V and 2 bases from J, the junction kept 5 bases outside the gene matches. The CDR3 extends over 16 amino acids. The CDR3 loop reads CASSVATGEAGNTIYF. The CDR3 DNA reads TGTGCCAGCAGCGTAGCTACAGGGGAGGCTGGAAACACCATATATTTT.

V and J are TRBV28 and TRBJ2-7, with 7 nucleotides matching TRBD2. The germline V gene has CDR1 MDHEN and CDR2 SYDVKM. The length of the CDR3 is 15 residues. V shed 6 bases and J 1 base; nucleotides not matched to a gene: 9. The CDR3 DNA reads as TGTGCCAGCAGCCCCGGAGATAGCGGGTCCTACGAGCAGTACTTC. Translated: CASSPGDSGSYEQYF.

The chain links TRBV21-1 to TRBJ2-1; the D segment call TRBD2 is taken from the table without a DNA check. TRBV21-1 is tagged as a pseudogene. CDR3 length: 17 residues. CDR3 DNA: TGTGCCAGCAGCAAGGAAAAGCGGGGGCACACCTACAATGAGCAGTTCTTC. Translating it yields CASSKEKRGHTYNEQFF.

This chain joins TRBV5-1 and TRBJ2-7; the match to TRBD2 covers 12 bases. J gave up 2 bases and V 4 bases, and 4 bases lay outside the gene matches. This CDR3 comprises 15 residues. Per germline, CDR1 SGHRS and CDR2 YFSETQ. This CDR3 is CASSTRTSGTYEQYF. The CDR3 coding sequence is TGCGCCAGCAGCACAAGGACTAGCGGGACCTACGAGCAGTACTTC. Drawing the rest from reference TRBV5-1 and TRBJ2-7, the complete variable domain is KAGVTQTPRYLIKTRGQQVTLSCSPISGHRSVSWYQQTPGQGLQFLFEYFSETQRNKGNFPGRFSGRQFSNSRSEMNVSTLELGDSALYLCASSTRTSGTYEQYFGPGTRLTVT.

The rearrangement links TRBV27 to TRBJ2-7; 10 positions agree with TRBD2. The V gene's germline CDR1 is MNHEY and CDR2 SMNVEV (reference sequence). V lost 5 bases, J lost 2 bases, and 6 bases stayed unmatched. There are 15 residues in the CDR3. The CDR3 sequence: CASSPRTSGPYEQYF. DNA of the CDR3: TGTGCCAGCAGTCCCCGGACTAGCGGACCCTACGAGCAGTACTTC.

The chain has TRBV7-3 and TRBJ2-1; the D is unclear. Germline CDR1 and CDR2: SGHTA and FQGTGA. Deletions cut 5 bases from V and 6 bases from J, with 11 bases between. The CDR3 contains 13 residues. In nucleotides, the CDR3 is TGTGCCAGCAGCCCCACCTCAGTCAATGAGCAGTTCTTC. This translates into CASSPTSVNEQFF.

The J gene is TRBJ1-3, the V gene TRBV6-5; D possibly corresponds to TRBD1 (6 bases). V was clipped by 6 bases and J by 0 bases, with 12 bases between them. Germline CDR1 is MNHEY and CDR2 is SVGAGI. There are 15 residues in the CDR3. CDR3 protein: CASRFDRSSGNTIYF. The CDR3 DNA reads TGTGCCAGCAGATTCGACAGGAGCTCTGGAAACACCATATATTTT.

The rearrangement links TRBV7-8 to TRBJ2-5; 7 nucleotides match TRBD2. Germline CDR1 is SGHVS and CDR2 is FQNEAQ. The CDR3 length is 15 residues. The J segment lost 5 bases and the V segment lost 5 bases, leaving 11 bases of the junction unmatched. The CDR3 DNA follows: TGTGCCAGCAGCCAAGGGAGGGCCTGGGGGGAGACCCAGTACTTC. Encoded protein: CASSQGRAWGETQYF.

The chain employs TRBV5-8 and TRBJ1-2; D may be TRBD1 (5 bases). The CDR3 extends over 14 amino acids. With 5 bases removed from V and 3 bases from J, the gap between germline ends came to 14 bases. Germline V gives CDR1 SGHTS, CDR2 YDEGEE. The DNA for the CDR3 is TGTGCCAGCAGTTGGATCATGACAGACTATGGCTACACCTTC. Amino acids: CASSWIMTDYGYTF.

The chain carries TRBV7-6 and TRBJ2-7; 7 bases fit TRBD1. Unmatched junction bases numbered 14, after V lost 5 bases and J lost 7 bases. This CDR3 comprises 15 residues. Germline V gives CDR1 SGHVS, CDR2 FNYEAQ. CDR3 bases: TGTGCCAGCAGCCCGCCACGACAGGGTCGAGGGGAGCAGTACTTC. Its protein is CASSPPRQGRGEQYF.

The V gene is TRBV5-8, the J gene TRBJ1-2, with 9 bases that match TRBD1. CDR3 length: 16 amino acids. V was clipped by 6 bases and J by 7 bases; unmatched bases: 16. CDR1 and CDR2 (germline): SGHTS, YDEGEE. CDR3 nucleotide sequence: TGTGCCAGCAATCCCCGGGACAGGGTTCTCCGCGGTGGCTACACCTTC. It encodes CASNPRDRVLRGGYTF.

The rearrangement uses TRBV5-1 and TRBJ1-6; the D is unclear. The CDR3 runs to 16 residues. Between the trimmed V and J ends, which lost 0 bases and 0 bases, there was a span of 7 bases. Germline CDR1 reads SGHRS; CDR2 reads YFSETQ. Written as DNA, the CDR3 is TGCGCCAGCAGCTTGGAACAGAGCTCCTATAATTCACCCCTCCACTTT. This translates into CASSLEQSSYNSPLHF. Filled out from reference TRBV5-1 and TRBJ1-6, the complete variable domain reads KAGVTQTPRYLIKTRGQQVTLSCSPISGHRSVSWYQQTPGQGLQFLFEYFSETQRNKGNFPGRFSGRQFSNSRSEMNVSTLELGDSALYLCASSLEQSSYNSPLHFGNGTRLTVT.

The gene calls are TRBV5-1 and TRBJ2-2; 7 nucleotides align to TRBD1. Germline V CDR1 and CDR2: SGHRS, YFSETQ. This CDR3 has 16 amino acids. J lost 0 bases, V lost 4 bases, and 6 bases had no gene match. Here the CDR3 DNA reads TGCGCCAGCAGCGGGGGACAGATCGCGAACACCGGGGAGCTGTTTTTT. Its protein product is CASSGGQIANTGELFF. The whole variable domain, remainder taken from reference TRBV5-1 and TRBJ2-2, is KAGVTQTPRYLIKTRGQQVTLSCSPISGHRSVSWYQQTPGQGLQFLFEYFSETQRNKGNFPGRFSGRQFSNSRSEMNVSTLELGDSALYLCASSGGQIANTGELFFGEGSRLTVL.

V and J are TRBV9 and TRBJ2-5, with TRBD1 matching over 9 bases. The germline gives CDR1 SGDLS, CDR2 YYNGEE. The CDR3 has 16 amino acids. The V segment lost 3 bases and the J segment 5 bases; nucleotides outside the gene matches: 11. CDR3 in amino acids: CASSARTGGGRETQYF. Written as DNA, the CDR3 is TGTGCCAGCAGCGCACGTACAGGGGGCGGTCGGGAGACCCAGTACTTC.